Below, 21 T cell receptor beta chains from the same sample are listed, as sequenced in a study of blood T cell repertoires in COVID-19. The data were produced by immunoSEQ multiplex PCR, yet TCRdb's version contains in-frame clones alone and is incomplete. The sample records 150,000 to 200,000 clones, about 81% being singletons. The sample was peripheral blood. All receptors come from a human donor in a cohort sampled during active COVID-19.

A remark on this clone: Other DNA sequences in this specimen translate into the identical CDR3. This chain connects TRBV19 to TRBJ2-7, with TRBD2 identical over 9 bases. Germline lookup yields CDR1 LNHDA and CDR2 SQIVND (reference sequence). The CDR3 sequence is 15 residues long. V dropped 3 bases and J dropped 1; count of bases not matched to a gene: 4. The CDR3 DNA follows: TGTGCCAGTAGTATTCCAGCGGGAGGATCCTACGAGCAGTACTTC. As protein: CASSIPAGGSYEQYF.

V is TRBV11-2 and J is TRBJ1-2; 8 nucleotides align to TRBD1. The CDR3 has 14 amino acids. The germline V gene has CDR1 SGHAT and CDR2 FQNNGV. J gave up 8 bases and V 8 bases, and 13 bases lay outside the gene matches. CDR3 sequence reads: CASSAWTGSRGYTF. CDR3 DNA: TGTGCCAGCTCTGCGTGGACAGGGTCGAGAGGCTACACCTTC.

This chain joins TRBV6-2 or TRBV6-3 and TRBJ2-7, with a weak D call TRBD2 (5 bases). Germline V lookup: CDR1 MNHEY, CDR2 SVGEGT. Deletions cut 5 bases from V and 4 bases from J, with 15 bases between. The CDR3 has 14 amino acids. The chain's CDR3 is CASSPRGSHYEQYF. CDR3 sequence (DNA): TGTGCCAGCAGTCCCCGGGGTTCTCATTACGAGCAGTACTTC.

This chain joins TRBV21-1 and TRBJ2-1; TRBD2, as called in the table, went unchecked against the DNA. TRBV21-1 is a recognized pseudogene. The CDR3 extends over 21 amino acids. The CDR3 loop is CASSKARAGLAGFCSYNEQFF. CDR3 DNA sequence: TGTGCCAGCAGCAAAGCGCGCGCTGGACTAGCGGGGTTTTGCTCCTACAATGAGCAGTTCTTC.

This sequence joins TRBV2 and TRBJ2-5; unclear D gene. V was cut by 5 bases and J by 7 bases, with 5 bases left in between. Germline loops: CDR1 SNHLY, CDR2 FYNNEI. The length of the CDR3 is 10 residues. The CDR3 is CASSKRTQYF. The CDR3 nucleotides read TGTGCCAGCAGTAAGAGGACCCAGTACTTC.

The V and J genes are TRBV5-1 and TRBJ2-7, with 12 positions matching TRBD2. From germline, CDR1 is SGHRS and CDR2 YFSETQ. V lost 4 bases and J lost 3; bases outside the gene matches: 8. There are 16 residues in the CDR3. Here the CDR3 reads CASSGGLAGPDYEQYF. The CDR3 nucleotides read TGCGCCAGCAGCGGTGGACTAGCGGGACCCGACTACGAGCAGTACTTC.

The chain recombines TRBV11-2 with TRBJ1-1; a weak D match, TRBD1 (6 bases). V dropped 3 bases and J dropped 5 bases, with 13 bases sitting between them. This CDR3 region has 14 residues. Per germline, CDR1 SGHAT and CDR2 FQNNGV. The CDR3 is CASSFGGRRTEAFF. The CDR3 DNA reads as TGTGCCAGCAGCTTCGGGGGGCGTAGAACTGAAGCTTTCTTT. Complete variable domain (other parts from reference TRBV11-2 and TRBJ1-1): EAGVAQSPRYKIIEKRQSVAFWCNPISGHATLYWYQQILGQGPKLLIQFQNNGVVDDSQLPKDRFSAERLKGVDSTLKIQPAKLEDSAVYLCASSFGGRRTEAFFGQGTRLTVV.

The V and J genes are TRBV4-3 and TRBJ2-1; D might be TRBD2 (6 bases). The CDR3 consists of 16 residues. Deletions cut 0 bases from V and 5 bases from J, with 14 bases between. Germline V lookup: CDR1 LGHNA, CDR2 YSLEER. As DNA, the CDR3 is TGCGCCAGCAGCCAAGATGAAGGCGGGGCTGACAATGAGCAGTTCTTC. Residues: CASSQDEGGADNEQFF.

This chain uses TRBV6-5 with TRBJ1-2, with 8 bases matching TRBD1. Germline trimming cut 5 bases from V and 5 bases from J; bases unmatched to any gene: 10. Germline CDR1 and CDR2: MNHEY and SVGAGI. The CDR3 is 15 amino acids. DNA for the CDR3: TGTGCCAGCAGTACAACCGGGACAGGAGTATATGGCTACACCTTC. This sequence encodes CASSTTGTGVYGYTF.

The V gene is TRBV24-1, the J gene TRBJ2-3; tentatively, D is TRBD2 (6 bases). CDR1 is KGHDR and CDR2 is SFDVKD in the germline V gene. V was shortened by 6 bases and J by 2 bases, with 14 bases between the two germline ends. This CDR3 has 15 residues. The CDR3 is CATSPAGLLTDTQYF. Here the CDR3 DNA reads TGTGCCACCAGTCCAGCGGGCCTCCTCACAGATACGCAGTATTTT.

The chain links TRBV24-1 to TRBJ2-1, with TRBD2 matching 8 bases. The CDR3 totals 16 residues. Germline V gene sequence: CDR1 KGHDR, CDR2 SFDVKD. V lost 1 base and J lost 6; bases outside the gene matches: 7. The CDR3 here is CATSDFAGRAVNEQFF. The CDR3 DNA is TGTGCCACCAGTGATTTTGCCGGGAGGGCCGTCAATGAGCAGTTCTTC.

The genes are TRBV19 and TRBJ2-1; 10 bases match TRBD1. Germline loops: CDR1 LNHDA, CDR2 SQIVND (reference sequence). Germline trimming cut 4 bases from V and 7 bases from J; bases unmatched to any gene: 13. CDR3 size: 17 residues. The CDR3 nucleotides read TGTGCCAGTAGTACCCTATTCGGGACAGGGGAGGGGAATGAGCAGTTCTTC. Its translation is CASSTLFGTGEGNEQFF.

The V call is TRBV3-1 (or the pseudogene TRBV3-2), the J call TRBJ2-3; the match to TRBD2 covers 10 bases. Germline values: CDR1 LGHDT, CDR2 YNNKEL (reference sequence). With V trimmed by 3 bases and J by 1 base, 7 bases remained unmatched. The CDR3 has 17 residues. This CDR3 is CASSHRRLAGGTDTQYF. The DNA of the CDR3 is TGTGCCAGCAGCCATCGTCGGCTAGCGGGGGGCACAGATACGCAGTATTTT.

V and J are TRBV27 and TRBJ1-2; 9 nucleotides line up with TRBD1. Germline V gene sequence: CDR1 MNHEY, CDR2 SMNVEV (reference sequence). Trimming at V came to 3 bases and at J to 8 bases, leaving 1 base not matched to a gene. This CDR3 is 12 amino acids long. The CDR3 sequence is CASSFGTGGYTF. In nucleotides, the CDR3 is TGTGCCAGCAGTTTTGGGACAGGGGGCTACACCTTC.

This clone showed up just a few times. J is TRBJ2-1 and V is TRBV3-1 (or the pseudogene TRBV3-2), with a weak D call TRBD1 (6 bases). Trimming took off 3 bases at V and 6 bases at J, with 9 bases between the two ends. Germline V lookup: CDR1 LGHDT, CDR2 YNNKEL (reference sequence). The CDR3 extends over 13 amino acids. The CDR3 DNA reads as TGTGCCAGCAGCCAGAACAGGGTCAATGAGCAGTTCTTC. Its translation: CASSQNRVNEQFF.

In nucleotides, the CDR3 is TGTGCCAGCAGCTTAGTTAGCGTCGGCTACACCTTC. It is translated as CASSLVSVGYTF. The rearrangement links TRBV11-2 to TRBJ1-2; D is unresolved. The CDR3 loop spans 12 amino acids. Germline lookup yields CDR1 SGHAT and CDR2 FQNNGV. Trimming pared 1 base from V and 8 bases from J, leaving 8 bases between.

The genes are TRBV6-5 and TRBJ2-7; tentatively, D is TRBD1 (6 bases). The V end was cut by 6 bases, the J end by 3 bases, with 12 bases between. This CDR3 is built from 13 residues. Germline lookup yields CDR1 MNHEY and CDR2 SVGAGI. The CDR3 here is CASSRDTFYEQYF. CDR3 DNA sequence: TGTGCCAGCAGCCGGGACACCTTCTACGAGCAGTACTTC.

The V and J genes are TRBV6-6 and TRBJ2-3, with TRBD2 as a possible D gene (5 bases). This CDR3 has 15 amino acids. Trimming took 6 bases from V and 8 from J, leaving 21 bases between them. The V gene's germline CDR1 is MNHNY and CDR2 SVGAGI (reference sequence). The CDR3 is CASSQLEKYRGTQYF. The CDR3 bases are TGTGCCAGCAGCCAACTAGAAAAATACCGGGGTACGCAGTATTTT.

V is TRBV9 and J is TRBJ2-2; 13 bases map to TRBD2. Germline V gene lookup returns CDR1 SGDLS and CDR2 YYNGEE. V lost 6 bases to trimming and J lost 2 bases; unmatched junction nucleotides: 7. The CDR3 contains 17 residues. The CDR3 is CASTSRLAGGNTGELFF. Here the CDR3 DNA reads TGTGCCAGCACCTCTCGACTAGCGGGGGGTAACACCGGGGAGCTGTTTTTT.

The gene calls are TRBV3-1 (or the pseudogene TRBV3-2) and TRBJ2-5; weak D call: TRBD1 (6 bases). This CDR3 is built from 14 residues. Germline-derived CDR1 and CDR2 are LGHDT and YNNKEL (reference sequence). Trimming took 4 bases from V and 1 from J, leaving 10 bases between them. The CDR3 loop reads CASSPRRGQETQYF. CDR3 nucleotides: TGTGCCAGCAGCCCCCGCAGGGGCCAAGAGACCCAGTACTTC.

This clone appeared once. CDR3 amino acids: CASSTPDRGRPAETQYF. CDR3 in DNA: TGTGCCAGCAGCACCCCCGACAGGGGGCGTCCGGCGGAGACCCAGTACTTC. This chain connects TRBV13 to TRBJ2-5, with 10 positions matching TRBD1. The CDR3 has 17 residues. Germline CDR1 is PRHDT and CDR2 is FYEKMQ (reference sequence). V lost 5 bases and J lost 5; bases outside the gene matches: 14.